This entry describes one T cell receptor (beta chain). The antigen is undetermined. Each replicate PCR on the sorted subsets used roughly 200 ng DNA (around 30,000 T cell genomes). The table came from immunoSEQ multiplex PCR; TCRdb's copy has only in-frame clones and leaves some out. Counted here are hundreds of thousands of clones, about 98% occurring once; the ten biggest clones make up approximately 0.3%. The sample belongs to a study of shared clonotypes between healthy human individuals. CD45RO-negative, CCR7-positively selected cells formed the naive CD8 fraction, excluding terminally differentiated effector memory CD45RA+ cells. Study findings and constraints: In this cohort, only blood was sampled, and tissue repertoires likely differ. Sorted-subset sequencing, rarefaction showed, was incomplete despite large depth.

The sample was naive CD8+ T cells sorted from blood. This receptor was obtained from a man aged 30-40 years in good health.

CDR3 sequence (DNA): TGTGCCAGCAGCTCAGTCAGGCCAGAGTTGGCCCACTCCTACGAGCAGTACTTC. Translated, it gives CASSSVRPELAHSYEQYF. The rearrangement joins TRBV7-9 to TRBJ2-7, with D unclear. This CDR3 spans 18 amino acids. Germline CDR1 and CDR2: SEHNR and FQNEAQ (reference sequence). Trimming shortened V by 4 bases and J by 0 bases, and 22 bases separated the two germline ends.